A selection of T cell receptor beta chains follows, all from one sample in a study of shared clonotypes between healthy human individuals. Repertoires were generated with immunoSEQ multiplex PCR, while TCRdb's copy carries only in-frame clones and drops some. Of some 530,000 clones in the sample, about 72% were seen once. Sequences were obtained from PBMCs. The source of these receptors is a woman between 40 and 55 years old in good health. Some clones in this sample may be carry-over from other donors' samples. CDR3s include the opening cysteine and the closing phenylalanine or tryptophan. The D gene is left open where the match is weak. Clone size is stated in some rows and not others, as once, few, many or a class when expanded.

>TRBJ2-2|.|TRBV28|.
TGTGCCAGCAGGGACGCGAACACCGGGGAGCTGTTTTTT
CASRDANTGELFF
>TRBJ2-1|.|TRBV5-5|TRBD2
TGTGCCAGCAGCTTTGAACTAGCGGGAGTGTACAATGAGCAGTTCTTC
CASSFELAGVYNEQFF
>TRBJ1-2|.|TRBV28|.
TGTGCCAGCAGTCCCTTGGTACAGTGGGAGTGGGGCTACACCTTC
CASSPLVQWEWGYTF
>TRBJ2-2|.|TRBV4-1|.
TGCGCCAGCAGCCAAGCCCCAACCGGGGAGCTGTTTTTT
CASSQAPTGELFF
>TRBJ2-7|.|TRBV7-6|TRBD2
TGTGCCAGCAGCTTAAGGGGAGGGCCTCTCTACGAGCAGTACTTC
CASSLRGGPLYEQYF
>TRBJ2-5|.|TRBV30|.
TGTGCCTGGAGTGGAGCTAGCCAAGAGACCCAGTACTTC
CAWSGASQETQYF
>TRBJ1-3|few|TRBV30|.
TGTGCCTGCCTCCGGGCCCCGGGAGGAAACACCATATATTTT
CACLRAPGGNTIYF
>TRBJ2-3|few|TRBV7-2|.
TGTGCCAGCAGCTCCTCAGGGTTTAATACGCAGTATTTT
CASSSSGFNTQYF
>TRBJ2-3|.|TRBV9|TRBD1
TGTGCCAGCAGCTCAGGGGGTGGACGAACAGATACGCAGTATTTT
CASSSGGGRTDTQYF
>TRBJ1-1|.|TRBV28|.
TGTGCCAGCAGTTTAGCGACAGGACTCTACACTGAAGCTTTCTTT
CASSLATGLYTEAFF
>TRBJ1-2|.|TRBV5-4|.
TGTGCCAGCAGCTTGGGAGGACAGACTGGCTACACCTTC
CASSLGGQTGYTF
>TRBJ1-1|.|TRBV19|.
TGTGCCAGTAGTATGCATGAGGGGCGAGAGAACACTGAAGCTTTCTTT
CASSMHEGRENTEAFF
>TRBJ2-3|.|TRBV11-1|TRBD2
TGTGCCAGCAGCCCGCGGACTAGCGGGGCTAGCACAGATACGCAGTATTTT
CASSPRTSGASTDTQYF
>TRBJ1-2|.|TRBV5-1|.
TGCGCCAGCAGCCCGTATCAGGCTCATAACTATGGCTACACCTTC
CASSPYQAHNYGYTF
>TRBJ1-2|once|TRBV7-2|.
TGTGCCAGCAGCTTTTCTCGACAGGAAACGTTCTATGGCTACACCTTC
CASSFSRQETFYGYTF
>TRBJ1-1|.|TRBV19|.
TGTGCCAGTAGTTCTATAGGGTTCACCCTGAACACTGAAGCTTTCTTT
CASSSIGFTLNTEAFF
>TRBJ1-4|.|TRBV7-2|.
TGTGCCAGCAGCTTAGAGCGGGGCAGGGCTAATGAAAAACTGTTTTTT
CASSLERGRANEKLFF
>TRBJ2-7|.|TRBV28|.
TGTGCCAGCAGTTTGGGTCTGCGACAGGTTGTCCACGAGCAGTACTTC
CASSLGLRQVVHEQYF